This T cell receptor beta chain was obtained from a study of T cell responses to AZD1222 COVID-19 vaccine. Study-wide results and limits: There were mostly white British donors and more females than males, and clonal diversity was possibly underestimated. Unmutated variant regions reportedly attract nearly half of all spike-specific TCRs.

For this clone: Its antigen remains unknown.

The assay was immunoSEQ multiplex PCR, and TCRdb's table has in-frame clones only and misses some. The data contain 140,000 to 150,000 clones, approximately 83% of them singletons. This CDR3 has 12 residues. With 1 base removed from V and 6 bases from J, the gap between germline ends came to 3 bases. Germline values: CDR1 MNHNY, CDR2 SVGAGI (reference sequence). The chain recombines TRBV6-6 with TRBJ2-2; D unclear. The source was peripheral blood, collected on day 0 of AZD1222 vaccination. This sequence was found in an adult in good health. This CDR3 reads CASSYYPGELFF. For the CDR3, the DNA is TGTGCCAGCAGTTACTACCCCGGGGAGCTGTTTTTT.